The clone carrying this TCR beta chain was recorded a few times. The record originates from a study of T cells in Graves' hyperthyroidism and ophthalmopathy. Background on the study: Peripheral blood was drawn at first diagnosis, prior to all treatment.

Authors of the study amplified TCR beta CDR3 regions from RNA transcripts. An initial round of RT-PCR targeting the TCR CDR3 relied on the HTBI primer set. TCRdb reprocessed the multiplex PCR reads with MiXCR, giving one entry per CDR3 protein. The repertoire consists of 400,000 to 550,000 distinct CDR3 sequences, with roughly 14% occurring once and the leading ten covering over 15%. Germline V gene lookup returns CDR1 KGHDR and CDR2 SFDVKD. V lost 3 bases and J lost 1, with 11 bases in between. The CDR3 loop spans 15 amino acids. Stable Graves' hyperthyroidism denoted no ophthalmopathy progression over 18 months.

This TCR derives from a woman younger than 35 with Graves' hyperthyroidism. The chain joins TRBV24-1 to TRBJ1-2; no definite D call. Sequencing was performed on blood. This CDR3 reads CATSDKGSGNYGYTF. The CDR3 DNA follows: TGTGCCACCAGTGATAAAGGGAGTGGTAACTATGGCTACACCTTC.